Listed below are T cell receptor beta chains from one sample, sequenced in a study of T cells in Graves' hyperthyroidism and ophthalmopathy. TCRdb re-called the multiplex PCR reads with MiXCR, one entry per CDR3 protein. The data contain 200,000 or so distinct CDR3 sequences, about a sixth of them singletons. Sequenced input: blood. These receptors were taken from a woman aged 50 to 60 with Graves' hyperthyroidism. Both conserved end residues are part of each CDR3. D genes are given only for firm matches. The size of a clone is reported for some rows only, either as once, few or many, or as a class for expanded clones.

j_call clone_size v_call d_call cdr3_aa cdr3_nt
TRBJ1-5 NA TRBV20-1 NA CSARVRPPVHF TGCAGTGCTAGAGTTCGGCCCCCCGTGCATTTT
TRBJ1-1 few TRBV18 NA CASSPSLLPNTEAFF TGTGCCAGCTCACCATCTCTACTCCCGAACACTGAAGCTTTCTTT
TRBJ2-3 many TRBV9 NA CASSVGTVASTDTQYF TGTGCCAGCAGCGTAGGGACAGTCGCTAGCACAGATACGCAGTATTTT
TRBJ2-1 NA TRBV9 TRBD2 CASSVAPGTSGISEQFF TGTGCCAGCAGCGTAGCCCCAGGGACTAGCGGGATTAGTGAGCAGTTCTTC
TRBJ2-1 few TRBV20-1 NA CSARKRDYNEQFF TGCAGTGCTAGAAAGAGGGATTACAATGAGCAGTTCTTC
TRBJ2-1 many TRBV11-3 NA CASSLEEYNEQFF TGTGCCAGCAGCTTAGAGGAATACAATGAGCAGTTCTTC
TRBJ2-7 NA TRBV10-3 NA CAISEGQTNYEQYF TGTGCCATCAGTGAGGGTCAGACTAACTACGAGCAGTACTTC
TRBJ2-5 few TRBV20-1 NA CSAQQEAQYF TGCAGTGCTCAACAAGAGGCCCAGTACTTC
TRBJ2-1 many TRBV27 TRBD1 CASNFDRGQYNEQFF TGTGCCAGCAACTTCGACAGGGGGCAGTACAATGAGCAGTTCTTC
TRBJ2-5 many TRBV7-9 NA CASSFGGPHQETQYF TGTGCCAGCAGCTTCGGGGGCCCACACCAAGAGACCCAGTACTTC
TRBJ1-1 many TRBV28 TRBD1 CASRDRTVSTEAFF TGTGCCAGCAGGGACAGGACGGTCTCAACTGAAGCTTTCTTT
TRBJ1-2 NA TRBV7-9 TRBD1 CASSYSTGAGYGYTF TGTGCCAGCAGCTATTCTACAGGGGCTGGCTATGGCTACACCTTC
TRBJ2-1 NA TRBV28 NA CASSSPSRESYNEQFF TGTGCCAGCAGTTCCCCGTCCAGGGAATCCTACAATGAGCAGTTCTTC
TRBJ1-1 many TRBV6-2/TRBV6-3 NA CASHRGGVAEAFF TGTGCCAGCCATAGGGGGGGGGTCGCTGAAGCTTTCTTT
TRBJ2-1 many TRBV4-2 TRBD2 CASSQDWTSGYEQFF TGTGCCAGCAGCCAAGATTGGACTAGCGGGTATGAGCAGTTCTTC
TRBJ1-2 NA TRBV4-1 NA CASSQGPRVMDGYTF TGCGCCAGCAGCCAAGGTCCCAGGGTAATGGATGGCTACACCTTC
TRBJ1-3 NA TRBV5-6 NA CASSPANSGNTIYF TGTGCCAGCAGCCCAGCTAACTCTGGAAACACCATATATTTT
TRBJ2-5 few TRBV7-7 TRBD1 CASSPTGAEGETQYF TGTGCTAGCAGCCCGACAGGGGCCGAAGGGGAGACCCAGTACTTC
TRBJ1-2 NA TRBV30 NA CAWSKRTLYGYTF TGTGCCTGGAGCAAAAGGACATTGTATGGCTACACCTTC
TRBJ1-2 many TRBV28 TRBD1 CASSSRDRDGYTF TGTGCCAGCAGTTCCCGGGACAGGGACGGCTACACCTTC
TRBJ1-1 many TRBV5-1 NA CASRSPGLNTEAFF TGCGCCAGCAGGTCCCCCGGGTTGAACACTGAAGCTTTCTTT
TRBJ2-3 few TRBV4-2 NA CASSQLGGGTDTQYF TGTGCCAGCAGCCAACTGGGGGGTGGCACAGATACGCAGTATTTT
TRBJ1-1 NA TRBV12-3/TRBV12-4 TRBD1 CASSLLTGGPNTEAFF TGTGCCAGCAGCCTTTTGACAGGGGGACCGAACACTGAAGCTTTCTTT
TRBJ2-5 many TRBV5-1 NA CASSLAPPRAGSAKETQYF TGCGCCAGCAGCTTAGCCCCGCCACGCGCAGGGTCGGCAAAAGAGACCCAGTACTTC
TRBJ2-7 many TRBV3-1 NA CASSYDLTYEQYF TGTGCCAGCAGTTACGACTTAACCTACGAGCAGTACTTC